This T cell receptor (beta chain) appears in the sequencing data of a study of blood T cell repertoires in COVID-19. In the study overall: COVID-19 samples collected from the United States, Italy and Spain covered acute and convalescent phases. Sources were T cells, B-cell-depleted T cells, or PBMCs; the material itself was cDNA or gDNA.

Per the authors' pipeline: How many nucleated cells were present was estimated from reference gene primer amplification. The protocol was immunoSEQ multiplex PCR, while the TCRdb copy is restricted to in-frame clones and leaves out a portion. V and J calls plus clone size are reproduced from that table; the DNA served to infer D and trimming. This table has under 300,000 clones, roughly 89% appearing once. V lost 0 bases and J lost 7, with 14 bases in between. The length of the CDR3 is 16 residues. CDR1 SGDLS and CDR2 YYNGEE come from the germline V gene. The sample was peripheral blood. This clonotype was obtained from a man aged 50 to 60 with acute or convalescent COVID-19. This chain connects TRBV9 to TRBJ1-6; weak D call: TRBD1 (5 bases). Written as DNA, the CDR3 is TGTGCCAGCAGCGTAGGGGGGGAAGCAATGAATTCACCCCTCCACTTT. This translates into CASSVGGEAMNSPLHF.